This paragraph covers one TCR beta chain sequence. UMIs were added to TCR cDNA along with a universal primer site when it was made by 5'RACE template switching. One entry per CDR3 protein results from TCRdb running MiXCR on the 5' RACE reads. The profile shows 250,000 to 400,000 distinct CDR3 sequences, about 4% of them singletons. The CDR3 loop spans 13 amino acids. Germline loops: CDR1 SQVTM, CDR2 ANQGSEA. V was clipped by 7 bases and J by 0 bases, with 13 bases between them. The data belong to a study of T cells after yellow fever vaccination. As for the study in general: It was SMART-Seq v4 Ultra Low Input that prepared the fractions with low cell numbers.

This receptor was identified in a man younger than 30 who received the YFV17D yellow fever vaccine. The sample in question was PBMCs, obtained 5 days after the yellow fever booster vaccination. The chain recombines TRBV29-1 with TRBJ2-7; the D call may be TRBD1 or TRBD2 (5 bases each). The CDR3 nucleotides read TGCAGCGCCACCGGGACGGACTCCTACGAGCAGTACTTC. This translates into CSATGTDSYEQYF.